This T cell receptor beta chain was found in a study of blood T cells in healthy people across ages. The study, taken as a whole, reports: CMV status of donors was unknown, possibly confounding expanded clonotype changes. Comparison with aged donors showed that long-lived donors had more naive CD4+ cells and higher diversity.

Next came a second PCR, run for about 7 to 12 cycles, which used a sample-barcoded 5' primer along with a J-beta primer mix. Each cDNA molecule was tagged by a template-switch adaptor that had 12 random nucleotides. Each CDR3 protein is one row after TCRdb ran MiXCR on the 5' RACE reads. The sample includes approximately 1,000,000 distinct CDR3 sequences, around two fifths seen only once; the top ten take roughly 14%. This clonotype was counted only a few times. What it binds is not known. Drawn from each donor were 8.5 to 10 milliliters of peripheral blood. Sequencing used blood. This sequence was found in a man aged 18 to 35 in good health.

The CDR3 region has the DNA TGTGCCACCAGTGATTCGGTCAGGGCCTACAATGAGCAGTTCTTC. Translation: CATSDSVRAYNEQFF. The chain employs TRBV24-1 and TRBJ2-1; D perhaps matches TRBD1 (5 bases). The V and J ends lost 2 bases and 2 bases respectively, with 9 bases between them. There are 15 residues in the CDR3. CDR1 is KGHDR and CDR2 is SFDVKD in the germline V gene.